This TCR beta chain appears in the sequencing data of a study of cytomegalovirus exposure and HLA in healthy donors (dated by TCRdb to about 2017). Concerning the study at large: An earlier analysis of about 530 of the donors reported about 260 Gb of sequence data and around 110 million unique TCR beta sequences obtained from approximately 180 million T cells. Among about 360 genotyped donors of the cohort, an average of approximately 240,000 unique TCR beta nucleotide sequences were sequenced per donor, roughly a sixth of them non-productive. To decide whether each TCR beta V gene segment behaved as functional or pseudogenic, an earlier analysis of nearly 600 of the donors relied on high-throughput TCR beta sequencing. A later genetic analysis took genome-wide SNP genotypes for about three fifths of the roughly 670 donors and used that subset as a discovery cohort. Alongside the repertoire data, information on donor age, sex, ethnicity and CMV serostatus was compiled. An early release that covered roughly 600 HLA-typed donors contained about 300 gigabases of sequencing data and 80 million or so unique TCR sequences. Because of strong linkage in the cohort, five DR-DQ haplotypes were treated as single units for association and clustering. The study aimed to test whether cataloging public T cell receptors could reveal signatures of past pathogen exposure. A separate validation cohort of over 95 different subjects was used in addition to the 666-subject first cohort. The study combined high-throughput TCR immunosequencing, statistical association of individual TCRs with disease status, and machine learning to predict cytomegalovirus infection status. Rather than using new phenotypic data, the later analysis identified candidate immune exposures from TCR beta sequences and from how often those sequences occurred across donors. Using immunosequencing, the study profiled T cell repertoires from 666 subjects and related those repertoires to cytomegalovirus serostatus. Every discovery cohort repertoire had been produced on one sequencing platform. A later analysis re-analyzed previously published TCR beta repertoires from 500 to 700 donors and added high-resolution HLA genotyping to study TCR occurrence patterns. Of the 300 to 400 genotyped donors, about 80% fell in the genetic ancestry cluster associated with self-reported Caucasian donors. Class I and class II HLA loci were covered by the typing at four-digit resolution. Typing coverage varied by locus: roughly 629-640 donors for A, B, C, DRB1 and DQB1; approximately 500 for DQA1; about 600 for DPA1; approximately 470 for DPB1.

Overall study results and their limits: A later analysis found that TCR association rates varied across HLA loci, with DRB1 alleles showing the most associated TCRs and HLA-C alleles the fewest. Most TCR sequences were seen in very few donors, while some public TCRs were found in many individuals. A later analysis associated 15,000 to 20,000 TCR beta sequences with specific HLA alleles at a false discovery rate of 0.05. Some IMGT-functional V segments, including TRBV6-2 and TRBV6-3, could not be distinguished by the 87-base-pair reads and were therefore excluded. In a later analysis, several top co-occurrence clusters were reported to appear linked to parvovirus B19, influenza, CMV and Epstein-Barr virus. Broadly in line with IMGT annotations, most TCR beta V segments showed up in productive rearrangements about 90% or about 30% of the time in an earlier analysis of 587 of the donors. In this cohort, only TCR beta chains were sequenced, and detectable features were limited by the absence of alpha or paired-chain data. Three of the identified cytomegalovirus-associated TCR beta chains were confirmed in vitro to be specific for cytomegalovirus antigens. A later genetic analysis reported fewer N-insertions in productive TCRs among donors in an Asian-associated ancestry cluster than the roughly 720-donor mean. A further reported finding was that TCR beta sequences accurately predicted the HLA-A and HLA-B alleles for most subjects in the first cohort. The study listed around 160 TCR beta chains as associated with cytomegalovirus. A later genetic analysis associated a missense DCLRE1C variant with V-gene and J-gene trimming of TCR beta chains, and an independent cohort replicated the association. Linkage disequilibrium might explain the correlated functional status among segregating V segments, but an unknown experimental factor could not be excluded. The classifier was reported to diagnose cytomegalovirus status with high specificity and sensitivity in both the original and validation cohorts. Because HLA typing was missing for some donors at each locus, association tests included only the typed subset. In a later analysis, most CMV-associated TCR beta chains were found to appear HLA-restricted, with HLA associations seemingly driven largely by CMV exposure. The sequencing pipeline was judged likely to have produced a cluster of highly shared sequence variants as a technical artifact. Strong co-occurrence of HLA alleles, especially DR and DQ, made assigning TCR associations to individual alleles difficult. Because counts were too low, around 18 rarely observed V segments, including chromosome 9 orphons, were left out of the earlier analysis of 587 of the donors. Sequencing depth was assumed to be roughly uniform across donors in the presence/absence analyses, though that assumption may not hold. CMV serostatus was the only immune exposure information available for the cohort. The authors suggested that the approach could potentially be generalized to other disease states and immunological phenotypes. A later analysis found that HLA-associated TCR beta chains were more clonally expanded and had lower generation probabilities than equally common non-associated chains.

Including the terminal cysteine and phenylalanine, the CDR3 comprises 14 residues. Kept here is only the CDR3 DNA, which spans 42 bases and is read in frame from base 1. Between the V and J ends, shortened by 4 bases and 2 bases respectively, the junction contains 12 bases. In total, 500 to 700 healthy bone marrow donors made up the cohort. All cohort members were sampled while nominally healthy, although unrecorded immune exposures were likely present. The donor tested CMV seropositive and was one of the 289 seropositive cohort members. A peripheral blood sample was provided by each donor, and peripheral blood mononuclear cells were used for TCR beta sequencing. The Qiagen DNeasy Blood Extraction Kit was used to extract genomic DNA from the blood cell samples. The library was prepared using the immunoSEQ multiplex PCR assay. For the multiplex PCR, a mixture combining 60 forward primers for TCR Vbeta segments and 13 reverse primers for TCR Jbeta segments was used. The CDR3 region of rearranged TCR beta genes was amplified from genomic DNA by a multiplex PCR assay. The amplified TCR beta libraries were sequenced on the Illumina HiSeq System as 87-base-pair reads. Per the source publication's procedure: A later analysis counted 75 million to 100 million unique TCR beta chains across the 666 repertoires, and 10 million to 11 million of these chains were shared by at least two donors. Raw reads were error-corrected and collapsed into unique sequences by a nearest-neighbor algorithm in which closely related sequences were merged to remove PCR and sequencing errors. V, D and J gene segments were assigned by aligning CDR3 sequences to IMGT reference sequences. Each retained sequence needed at least a six-nucleotide match to both a V gene segment and a J gene segment. A rearrangement was called productive if the CDR3 had no stop codons and remained in frame with V and J, and every other rearrangement was called non-productive. CDR3 was defined by IMGT convention, running from the second conserved V-encoded cysteine to the conserved J-encoded phenylalanine. The earlier analysis of roughly 590 of the donors excluded sequences that lacked an unambiguous match to a single V gene segment. In an earlier analysis of roughly 500 of the donors, V segments were called functional above 56.7% productive rearrangements and were called segregating when the between-donor standard deviation exceeded 5%. A statistical classification framework was developed to diagnose cytomegalovirus status using the catalog of TCR beta chain sequences. In a later analysis, V and J genes were assigned by comparing TCR nucleotide sequences against IMGT/GENE-DB human TR gene sequences. A later analysis assigned CDR3 sequences and most-parsimonious VDJ recombination scenarios with the TCRdist pipeline. In a later analysis, each TCR beta chain was defined by its CDR3 amino acid sequence together with its V-gene family, and reads without a unique V-gene family were excluded. As a way to deal with suspected cross-contamination and a sequencing artifact, a later analysis dropped 500 to 700 nucleotide sequences that were highly shared and had low generation probability. In a later analysis, a clonal expansion index for each public chain was calculated from normalized within-repertoire ranks of inferred template counts. In a later analysis, generation probabilities were computed using a VDJ recombination model fitted to out-of-frame rearrangements, and the results were checked against IGoR. In a later analysis, hypergeometric tests were used to score TCR-TCR, TCR-HLA and TCR-CMV co-occurrence, with a repertoire-size bias correction applied to TCR pairs. To estimate false discovery rates, a later analysis permuted the HLA or CMV assignments 20 times. In a later analysis, co-occurring TCRs were grouped using DBSCAN, and TCRdist sequence similarity was added for clustering within HLA-allele-positive subsets. Repertoires with fewer than 30,000 or more than 120,000 public chains were left out of co-occurrence clustering, as were four to six repertoires with anomalous nucleotide sharing. In TCRdb, the immuneACCESS table is reduced to in-frame sequences with V and J assigned. These tables do not hold every clone; where another copy was compared, an unresolved V gene accounts for under half, and the others remain unexplained. D and trimming come from the DNA, and the V and J calls and clone size come from that table. The sample has 150,000 or so clones on record, 80% to 90% of them singletons. Of the sample, almost 9.5% is held by the ten largest clones.

A note on this clone: It lacks a known antigen. Nothing much larger sits one base from this clone, and base qualities are not available.

The rearranged chain carries TRBV5-3 and TRBJ1-1, with no confidently assigned D gene. TRBV5-3 is designated an ORF whose function remains uncertain. This receptor was obtained from a man aged 18 to 30 in good health and CMV-seropositive. The specimen sequenced was PBMCs. The CDR3 corresponds to CARSPMAVNTEAFF. The nucleotide sequence is given as TGTGCCAGAAGCCCGATGGCAGTTAACACTGAAGCTTTCTTT.